This T cell receptor beta chain was captured by sequencing in a study of shared clonotypes between healthy human individuals. Study background: A couple of women and a few men aged 18 to 49 served as donors.

As to this clone: The antigen is unknown.

Germline CDR1 is GTSNPN and CDR2 is SVGIG (reference sequence). The V gene end was trimmed by 2 bases and the J gene end by 5 bases; junction bases not matched to a gene: 7. The CDR3 totals 14 residues. Study-wide results and limits: Only blood was sampled, and tissue TCR repertoires likely differ from blood ones.

A deep-level run was used for the assay. Generated by immunoSEQ multiplex PCR, the TCRdb table keeps only in-frame clones and is missing some. The data show hundreds of thousands of clones, with 76% seen just once and 13% held by the top ten. The chain recombines TRBV30 with TRBJ2-5; 8 positions agree with TRBD2. The clonotype comes from a woman in her thirties or forties in good health. Some clones in this sample may be carry-over from other donors' samples. Sequencing was done on a sample of PBMCs. Here the CDR3 reads CAWSLLGGVETQYF. CDR3 DNA sequence: TGTGCCTGGAGTCTCCTCGGGGGGGTCGAGACCCAGTACTTC.